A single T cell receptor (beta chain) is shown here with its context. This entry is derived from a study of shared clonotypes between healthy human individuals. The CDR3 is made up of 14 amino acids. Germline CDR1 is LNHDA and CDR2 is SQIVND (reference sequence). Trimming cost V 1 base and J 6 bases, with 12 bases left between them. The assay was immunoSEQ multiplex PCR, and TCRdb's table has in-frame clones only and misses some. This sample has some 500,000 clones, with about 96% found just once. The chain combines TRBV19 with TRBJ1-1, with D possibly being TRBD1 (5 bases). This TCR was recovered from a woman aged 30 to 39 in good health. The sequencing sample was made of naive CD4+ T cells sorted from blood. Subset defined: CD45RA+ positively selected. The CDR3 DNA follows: TGTGCCAGTAGTATAGGGGGGGGTGCCCCTGAAGCTTTCTTT. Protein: CASSIGGGAPEAFF.